This is a list of T cell receptor beta chains from one sample in a study of PD-1 blockade in classical Hodgkin lymphoma. The table came from immunoSEQ multiplex PCR; TCRdb's copy has only in-frame clones and leaves some out. The repertoire holds 20,000 to 25,000 clones, roughly four fifths seen once, with roughly 20% in the top ten. Sample: peripheral blood mononuclear cells (PBMCs), taken before the fourth cycle of nivolumab. The receptors come from a human donor with classical Hodgkin lymphoma. CDR3s include the opening cysteine and the closing phenylalanine or tryptophan. D genes are given only for firm matches. Clone size is shown for a subset of rows, as once, few, many or a class of expanded clone.

v_gene	abundance	j_gene	d_gene	CDR3aa	CDR3nt
TRBV5-1	.	TRBJ2-5	TRBD2	CASSSGGAGETQYF	TGCGCCAGCAGCTCGGGGGGGGCCGGGGAGACCCAGTACTTC
TRBV5-1	.	TRBJ2-7	TRBD1	CASTITTGGSYEQYF	TGCGCCAGCACCATAACTACAGGGGGCTCCTACGAGCAGTACTTC
TRBV5-6	once	TRBJ2-1	TRBD1	CASSSTGEKYNEQFF	TGTGCCAGCAGCTCGACAGGGGAAAAGTACAATGAGCAGTTCTTC
TRBV9	.	TRBJ2-7	.	CASSPTPDHEQYF	TGTGCCAGCAGCCCGACTCCAGACCACGAGCAGTACTTC
TRBV7-2	.	TRBJ2-3	.	CASSLIGDTDTQYF	TGTGCCAGCAGCTTAATCGGGGACACAGATACGCAGTATTTT
TRBV23-1	.	TRBJ1-5	.	CASRFSLVPSNQPQHF	TGCGCCAGCAGGTTCTCACTCGTCCCCAGCAATCAGCCCCAGCATTTT
TRBV5-4	.	TRBJ2-5	TRBD2	CASSTSGRLTSYF	TGTGCCAGCAGTACTAGCGGGAGGCTCACTTCTTACTTC
TRBV30	.	TRBJ2-3	TRBD1	CAWGQGFTDTQYF	TGTGCCTGGGGACAGGGTTTCACAGATACGCAGTATTTT
TRBV4-2	.	TRBJ2-1	TRBD2	CASSFLGSSGSSIEQFF	TGTGCCAGCAGCTTTTTGGGGTCTAGCGGGAGTAGTATTGAGCAGTTCTTC
TRBV28	few	TRBJ2-7	TRBD2	CASSLPPGGYEQYF	TGTGCCAGCAGTTTACCCCCCGGGGGGTACGAGCAGTACTTC
TRBV15	.	TRBJ2-1	TRBD1	CATEGQGPYNEQFF	TGTGCCACCGAAGGACAGGGACCCTACAATGAGCAGTTCTTC
TRBV6-1	.	TRBJ2-7	.	CASSAGPYEQYF	TGTGCCAGCAGTGCAGGGCCCTACGAGCAGTACTTC
TRBV5-1	few	TRBJ2-2	TRBD2	CASSSPPKAGLARNTGELFF	TGCGCCAGCAGTTCACCCCCCAAAGCGGGACTAGCGAGGAACACCGGGGAGCTGTTTTTT
TRBV19	.	TRBJ2-1	.	CASSWGRASSEQFF	TGTGCCAGTAGTTGGGGTAGGGCCTCATCGGAGCAGTTCTTC
TRBV10-1	once	TRBJ2-1	.	CASSPLTSGEQFF	TGCGCCAGCAGTCCTTTGACTAGTGGTGAGCAGTTCTTC
TRBV5-1	.	TRBJ1-1	.	CASSLAGETEAFF	TGCGCCAGCAGCTTGGCAGGGGAGACTGAAGCTTTCTTT